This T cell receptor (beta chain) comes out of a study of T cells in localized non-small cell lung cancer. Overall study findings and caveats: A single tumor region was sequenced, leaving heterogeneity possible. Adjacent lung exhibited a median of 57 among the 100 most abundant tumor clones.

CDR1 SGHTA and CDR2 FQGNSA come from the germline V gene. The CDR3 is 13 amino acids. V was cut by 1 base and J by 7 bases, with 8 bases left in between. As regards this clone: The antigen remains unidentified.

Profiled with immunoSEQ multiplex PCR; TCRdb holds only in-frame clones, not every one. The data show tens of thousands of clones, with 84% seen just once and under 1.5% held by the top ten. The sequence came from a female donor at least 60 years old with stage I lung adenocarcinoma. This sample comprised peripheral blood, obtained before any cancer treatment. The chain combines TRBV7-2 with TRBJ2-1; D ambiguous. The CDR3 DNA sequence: TGTGCCAGCAGCTTAGTAGGTGATAATGAGCAGTTCTTC. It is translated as CASSLVGDNEQFF.